The 32 T cell receptor beta chains presented below share a single source sample, sequenced in a study of Ad26.COV2.S vaccination and SARS-CoV-2 variants. Documented treatment: approximately 18 received Ad26.COV2.S at low or high dose, single or two shots; several received placebo; per-sample allocation not given. On day 63 after the first injection, vaccine and placebo recipients gave samples. The method was immunoSEQ multiplex PCR; TCRdb's version includes in-frame clones alone and lacks a portion of them. The table has some 410,000 clones, 92% seen once. The sample in question was peripheral blood, obtained in a trial of Ad26.COV2.S vaccine versus placebo. The receptors were gathered from a person aged 18-65 years who received the Ad26.COV2.S COVID-19 vaccine or a placebo.

The V and J genes are TRBV15 and TRBJ1-2; maybe TRBD1 (6 bases). The CDR3 has 16 residues. Trimming took 0 bases from V and 6 from J, leaving 17 bases between them. Germline loops: CDR1 LNHNV, CDR2 YYDKDF (reference sequence). The CDR3 spells CATSRDLGGALNGYTF. Written as DNA, the CDR3 is TGTGCCACCAGCAGAGATTTGGGGGGGGCCCTTAATGGCTACACCTTC.

The chain is built from TRBV7-9 and TRBJ2-1, with a tentative D call TRBD2 (5 bases). This CDR3 has 11 residues. Trimming took off 5 bases at V and 7 bases at J, with 6 bases between the two ends. Germline V gives CDR1 SEHNR, CDR2 FQNEAQ (reference sequence). The CDR3 protein is CASSRENEQFF. The CDR3, as DNA: TGTGCCAGCAGCCGGGAAAATGAGCAGTTCTTC.

This sequence joins TRBV5-6 and TRBJ2-7; TRBD2 matches 8 bases. In germline, CDR1 is SGHDT, CDR2 YYEEEE. This CDR3 comprises 13 residues. V was pared by 2 bases and J by 2 bases, with 0 bases of the junction left unmatched. CDR3 nucleotide sequence: TGTGCCAGCAGCTTTAGCGGGACCTACGAGCAGTACTTC. Translating gives CASSFSGTYEQYF.

The chain employs TRBV27 and TRBJ2-6, with 7 bases fitting TRBD1. J was trimmed by 2 bases and V by 3 bases; bases with no gene match: 10. This CDR3 is 18 amino acids long. The V gene's germline CDR1 is MNHEY and CDR2 SMNVEV (reference sequence). The CDR3 sequence is CASSFISAGGAGANVLTF. Written as DNA, the CDR3 is TGTGCCAGCAGTTTTATTTCGGCAGGGGGTGCTGGGGCCAACGTCCTGACTTTC.

The chain carries TRBV4-3 and TRBJ1-3; maybe TRBD1 (6 bases). V was clipped by 0 bases and J by 4 bases, with 13 bases between them. Germline V lookup: CDR1 LGHNA, CDR2 YSLEER. The CDR3 has 16 residues. The CDR3 nucleotides read TGCGCCAGCAGCCAAGATCGAGCAGGGGAAGGAAACACCATATATTTT. Its translation is CASSQDRAGEGNTIYF.

This chain joins TRBV19 and TRBJ1-4; TRBD1 agrees at 10 bases. The CDR3 runs 15 residues. The V gene end was trimmed by 5 bases and the J gene end by 7 bases; junction bases not matched to a gene: 7. Germline CDR1 reads LNHDA; CDR2 reads SQIVND (reference sequence). In nucleotides, the CDR3 is TGTGCCAGTAGTGTGACCGGGACAGGGGTTGAAAAACTGTTTTTT. It codes for CASSVTGTGVEKLFF.

The rearrangement uses TRBV6-6 and TRBJ1-1; the match to TRBD1 covers 9 bases. The CDR3 has 14 amino acids. Per the germline V gene, CDR1 is MNHNY and CDR2 is SVGAGI (reference sequence). With 4 bases clipped from V and 4 bases from J, the junction kept 4 bases outside the gene matches. CDR3 DNA sequence: TGTGCCAGCAGTTCCGCGGACAGGGGCACTGAAGCTTTCTTT. Protein: CASSSADRGTEAFF.

This chain joins TRBV9 and TRBJ1-2; a weak D match, TRBD1 (5 bases). CDR1 and CDR2 from the germline V gene are SGDLS and YYNGEE. V was shortened by 0 bases and J by 2 bases, with 14 bases between the two germline ends. CDR3 length: 16 amino acids. The CDR3 nucleotides are TGTGCCAGCAGCGTAGTTGGGGACGGCCCCAACTATGGCTACACCTTC. This encodes CASSVVGDGPNYGYTF.

The gene calls are TRBV11-2 and TRBJ2-5; D may be TRBD1 (5 bases). The CDR3 runs to 14 residues. The germline CDR1 and CDR2 sequences are SGHAT and FQNNGV. Trimming took off 5 bases at V and 7 bases at J, with 17 bases between the two ends. DNA of the CDR3: TGTGCCAGCAGCCTACAGGAGCGCTGGGGGACCCAGTACTTC. Protein sequence: CASSLQERWGTQYF. The whole variable domain, filled in from reference TRBV11-2 and TRBJ2-5, reads EAGVAQSPRYKIIEKRQSVAFWCNPISGHATLYWYQQILGQGPKLLIQFQNNGVVDDSQLPKDRFSAERLKGVDSTLKIQPAKLEDSAVYLCASSLQERWGTQYFGPGTRLLVL.

The chain carries TRBV5-5 and TRBJ1-4; D is ambiguous. The CDR3 spans 12 residues. V lost 2 bases to trimming and J lost 14 bases, with 13 bases between them. Germline V gene sequence: CDR1 SGHKS, CDR2 YYEKEE (reference sequence). CDR3 sequence: CASSLPGPELFF. In DNA form, the CDR3 reads TGTGCCAGCAGCTTACCGGGCCCCGAGCTGTTTTTT.

CDR3 region: CASSLDNSRGGYTF. Here the CDR3 DNA reads TGTGCCAGCAGCTTAGACAACAGCAGGGGTGGCTACACCTTC. The genes are TRBV7-9 and TRBJ1-2; a possible D gene is TRBD1 (6 bases). In germline, CDR1 is SEHNR, CDR2 FQNEAQ (reference sequence). The CDR3 has 14 amino acids. The germline V and J ends were trimmed by 1 base and 7 bases, with 13 bases remaining between them.

The chain recombines TRBV5-4 with TRBJ1-6; a possible D gene is TRBD1 (6 bases). The V and J ends lost 4 bases and 9 bases respectively, with 14 bases between them. Germline lookup yields CDR1 SGHNT and CDR2 YYREEE (reference sequence). The CDR3 has 14 residues. CDR3 bases: TGTGCCAGCAGCGCCCGGACAGCCGGTTCACCCCTCCACTTT. Amino acids: CASSARTAGSPLHF. Full variable domain (outside the CDR3, taken from reference TRBV5-4 and TRBJ1-6): ETGVTQSPTHLIKTRGQQVTLRCSSQSGHNTVSWYQQALGQGPQFIFQYYREEENGRGNFPPRFSGLQFPNYSSELNVNALELDDSALYLCASSARTAGSPLHFGNGTRLTVT.

This chain links TRBV30 with TRBJ1-5; no reliable D call. Trimming took 0 bases from V and 6 from J, leaving 9 bases between them. Germline loops: CDR1 GTSNPN, CDR2 SVGIG (reference sequence). The CDR3 has 13 residues. CDR3 sequence (DNA): TGTGCCTGGAGTGTATCGGAGCGTCAGCCCCAGCATTTT. Translation: CAWSVSERQPQHF.

The V call is TRBV12-3 or TRBV12-4, the J call TRBJ2-4; no reliable D call. This CDR3 has 13 amino acids. Trimming stripped 5 bases from V and 6 bases from J, with 11 bases between. CDR3: CASSPDRRNIQYF. The CDR3 DNA reads TGTGCCAGCAGTCCCGATAGAAGAAACATTCAGTACTTC.

The chain links TRBV28 to TRBJ1-2, with TRBD1 as a possible D gene (6 bases). The CDR3 runs 13 residues. The V and J ends lost 6 bases and 9 bases respectively, with 17 bases between them. CDR1 is MDHEN, CDR2 SYDVKM, per germline. CDR3 nucleotide sequence: TGTGCCAGCAGATCTGGGGGCAGATGGAGCTACACCTTC. It translates to CASRSGGRWSYTF.

This sequence joins TRBV7-2 and TRBJ2-7; the match to TRBD2 covers 13 bases. The CDR3 length is 16 residues. With V trimmed by 5 bases and J by 2 bases, 6 bases remained unmatched. Germline loops: CDR1 SGHTA, CDR2 FQGNSA. The CDR3 region has the DNA TGTGCCAGCAGCCGTCGGACTAGCGGGGGCGCCTACGAGCAGTACTTC. This gives the protein CASSRRTSGGAYEQYF.

The chain joins TRBV27 to TRBJ1-1; the match to TRBD1 covers 7 bases. In germline, CDR1 is MNHEY, CDR2 SMNVEV (reference sequence). With 2 bases clipped from V and 7 bases from J, the junction kept 7 bases outside the gene matches. This CDR3 has 14 residues. The CDR3 is CASSLLRTGFEAFF. The CDR3 coding sequence is TGTGCCAGCAGTTTACTCCGGACAGGATTTGAAGCTTTCTTT.

The chain carries TRBV4-3 and TRBJ2-7; D not certain. This CDR3 spans 16 amino acids. V was shortened by 0 bases and J by 0 bases, with 12 bases between the two germline ends. Germline V gene data show CDR1 as LGHNA and CDR2 as YSLEER. CDR3 in amino acids: CASSQDRLPFSYEQYF. CDR3 sequence (DNA): TGCGCCAGCAGCCAAGATAGACTCCCTTTCTCCTACGAGCAGTACTTC.

V gene TRBV6-5 combines with J gene TRBJ2-7; D may be TRBD1 (6 bases). Germline values: CDR1 MNHEY, CDR2 SVGAGI. The V and J ends lost 6 bases and 4 bases respectively, with 16 bases between them. The CDR3 extends over 14 amino acids. The CDR3 region is CASRAQKQGYEQYF. The CDR3 region has the DNA TGTGCCAGCAGGGCCCAAAAACAGGGTTACGAGCAGTACTTC.

The gene calls are TRBV7-8 and TRBJ1-5; no clear D. V was pared by 5 bases and J by 0 bases, with 11 bases between. Germline values: CDR1 SGHVS, CDR2 FQNEAQ. CDR3 size: 15 residues. The CDR3 here is CASSADGLSNQPQHF. The CDR3 DNA follows: TGTGCCAGCAGCGCGGACGGACTTAGCAATCAGCCCCAGCATTTT.

The CDR3 DNA is TGTGCCAGCAGCGAAAGCGGGGGGGAACATGAGCAGTTCTTC. Encoded protein: CASSESGGEHEQFF. The chain combines TRBV9 with TRBJ2-1; 10 nucleotides agree with TRBD2. The CDR3 totals 14 residues. Unmatched junction bases numbered 5, after V lost 3 bases and J lost 8 bases. In germline, CDR1 is SGDLS, CDR2 YYNGEE. Variable domain in full (rest from reference TRBV9 and TRBJ2-1): DSGVTQTPKHLITATGQRVTLRCSPRSGDLSVYWYQQSLDQGLQFLIQYYNGEERAKGNILERFSAQQFPDLHSELNLSSLELGDSALYFCASSESGGEHEQFFGPGTRLTVL.

The chain couples TRBV11-2 to TRBJ2-5; 13 nucleotides agree with TRBD2. Trimming removed 5 bases from V and 2 bases from J; junction bases left unmatched: 5. The CDR3 runs 16 residues. Germline lookup yields CDR1 SGHAT and CDR2 FQNNGV. DNA for the CDR3: TGTGCCAGCAGCAGGACTAGCGGGGGACTACAAGAGACCCAGTACTTC. Its translation: CASSRTSGGLQETQYF.

V gene TRBV7-7 combines with J gene TRBJ2-1; possibly TRBD1 or TRBD2 for D (5 bases each). Trimming took off 3 bases at V and 7 bases at J, with 10 bases between the two ends. This CDR3 spans 13 amino acids. CDR1 and CDR2 from the germline V gene are SSHAT and FNYEAQ (reference sequence). The CDR3 is CASSFWGGNEQFF. DNA of the CDR3: TGTGCCAGCAGCTTTTGGGGCGGGAATGAGCAGTTCTTC.

This chain links TRBV11-2 with TRBJ2-5; TRBD2 might be the D (5 bases). Trimming took 4 bases from V and 3 from J, leaving 9 bases between them. This CDR3 has 13 residues. Germline V gene sequence: CDR1 SGHAT, CDR2 FQNNGV. CDR3 in amino acids: CASSSLTKETQYF. The CDR3 nucleotides read TGTGCCAGCAGCTCCCTGACTAAAGAGACCCAGTACTTC.

Only a few counts were recorded for this clone. This chain links TRBV14 with TRBJ2-7; 7 bases are shared with TRBD1. Germline loops: CDR1 SGHDN, CDR2 FVKESK. Trimming cost V 1 base and J 2 bases; bases outside gene matches: 5. This CDR3 has 15 amino acids. CDR3 DNA sequence: TGTGCCAGCAGCCAAGGACAGGGAAACCCCTACGAGCAGTACTTC. Translated, it gives CASSQGQGNPYEQYF.

The V gene is TRBV3-1 (or the pseudogene TRBV3-2), the J gene TRBJ1-6; D gene ambiguous. CDR3 size: 15 residues. Deletions cut 1 base from V and 7 bases from J, with 11 bases between. Germline V gene sequence: CDR1 LGHDT, CDR2 YNNKEL (reference sequence). DNA for the CDR3: TGTGCCAGCAGCCAAGTGTTGTCTGGGAATTCACCCCTCCACTTT. Protein: CASSQVLSGNSPLHF.

This chain joins TRBV6-2 or TRBV6-3 and TRBJ1-5; tentatively, D is TRBD1 (6 bases). The germline V and J ends were trimmed by 4 bases and 5 bases, with 18 bases remaining between them. The CDR3 sequence is 16 residues long. Germline V gene data show CDR1 as MNHEY and CDR2 as SVGEGT. CDR3 in DNA: TGTGCCAGCAGTTTCACGCCAACAGGGAACCATCAGCCCCAGCATTTT. Protein: CASSFTPTGNHQPQHF.

The V and J genes are TRBV4-1 and TRBJ2-6, with D perhaps being TRBD1 or TRBD2 (5 bases each). CDR1 is MGHRA and CDR2 is YSYEKL in the germline V gene. The length of the CDR3 is 18 residues. V lost 0 bases to trimming and J lost 2 bases, with 14 bases between them. The CDR3, as DNA: TGCGCCAGCAGCCAAGATCGGGGCTCAGGGCCTGGGGCCAACGTCCTGACTTTC. It is translated as CASSQDRGSGPGANVLTF.

The chain links TRBV30 to TRBJ2-7; D possibly corresponds to TRBD2 (5 bases). The CDR3 consists of 13 residues. Per germline, CDR1 GTSNPN and CDR2 SVGIG (reference sequence). Between the trimmed V and J ends, which lost 0 bases and 7 bases, there was a span of 13 bases. CDR3 residues: CAWSVGSSGEQYF. The CDR3, as DNA: TGTGCCTGGAGTGTTGGGTCCTCGGGGGAGCAGTACTTC.

The chain recombines TRBV7-2 with TRBJ1-5; D is perhaps TRBD1 (5 bases). Trimming stripped 5 bases from V and 2 bases from J, with 10 bases between. The CDR3 consists of 14 residues. The germline gives CDR1 SGHTA, CDR2 FQGNSA. CDR3 protein: CASSPRVGNQPQHF. CDR3 bases: TGTGCCAGCAGCCCCAGGGTTGGCAATCAGCCCCAGCATTTT.

V is TRBV9 and J is TRBJ1-3, with no clear D. V was clipped by 0 bases and J by 1 base, with 5 bases between them. The germline V gene encodes CDR1 SGDLS and CDR2 YYNGEE. The CDR3 length is 14 residues. Here the CDR3 reads CASSVAGSGNTIYF. The CDR3 DNA follows: TGTGCCAGCAGCGTAGCGGGATCTGGAAACACCATATATTTT. Combining the CDR3 with reference TRBV9 and TRBJ1-3 gives the whole variable domain DSGVTQTPKHLITATGQRVTLRCSPRSGDLSVYWYQQSLDQGLQFLIQYYNGEERAKGNILERFSAQQFPDLHSELNLSSLELGDSALYFCASSVAGSGNTIYFGEGSWLTVV.

This chain joins TRBV25-1 and TRBJ1-6; D not resolved. The CDR3 totals 16 residues. Germline loops: CDR1 MGHDK, CDR2 SYGVNS. The ends were cut back, 5 bases at V and 0 bases at J, with 11 bases in the middle. Here the CDR3 reads CASSQVRSSYNSPLHF. The CDR3 DNA sequence: TGTGCCAGCAGTCAAGTCAGGAGCTCCTATAATTCACCCCTCCACTTT.